Shown below are 19 T cell receptor beta chains from a single sample sequenced in a study of lymphopenia after photon versus proton radiotherapy. TCRdb keeps only in-frame clones here, not all; method: immunoSEQ multiplex PCR. Here the sample spans 150,000 to 200,000 clones, roughly nine tenths being singletons. The sequencing here drew on peripheral blood, taken from a patient treated with photon-based radiotherapy. These receptors came from a man aged 50 or older with gastric cancer.

Of note for this clone: This could be a read error, since a much larger clone is one nucleotide away. V gene TRBV7-2 combines with J gene TRBJ2-7; D is ambiguous. V lost 5 bases and J 0 bases, leaving 5 bases between the germline ends. This CDR3 comprises 12 residues. Per germline, CDR1 SGHTA and CDR2 FQGNSA. This CDR3 reads CASSPTSYEQYF. The CDR3 region has the DNA TGTGCCAGCAGCCCCACCTCCTACGAGCAGTACTTC.

This clone was seen more than once but under ten times. This chain joins TRBV5-1 and TRBJ2-2; 8 nucleotides line up with TRBD2. The ends lost 4 bases at V and 6 bases at J; junction bases unmatched: 8. The CDR3 loop spans 15 amino acids. Germline CDR1 is SGHRS and CDR2 is YFSETQ. The CDR3 bases are TGCGCCAGCAGCCCTGGGACTAGTAGGTCCGGGGAGCTGTTTTTT. It codes for CASSPGTSRSGELFF. Looking up the rest from reference TRBV5-1 and TRBJ2-2 gives the full variable domain: KAGVTQTPRYLIKTRGQQVTLSCSPISGHRSVSWYQQTPGQGLQFLFEYFSETQRNKGNFPGRFSGRQFSNSRSEMNVSTLELGDSALYLCASSPGTSRSGELFFGEGSRLTVL.

The rearrangement links TRBV18 to TRBJ1-3; tentative D call: TRBD1 (6 bases). The germline gives CDR1 KGHSH, CDR2 LQKENI. The germline V and J ends were trimmed by 6 bases and 1 base, with 19 bases remaining between them. The CDR3 spans 17 residues. The CDR3 loop is CASSADLGQGSGNTIYF. As DNA, the CDR3 is TGTGCCAGCTCTGCCGACCTGGGACAAGGGTCTGGAAACACCATATATTTT.

V is TRBV7-8 and J is TRBJ2-7, with D perhaps matching TRBD2 (6 bases). The CDR3 is 16 amino acids. The germline V gene encodes CDR1 SGHVS and CDR2 FQNEAQ. The V gene lost 5 bases and the J gene lost 4 bases, with 21 bases spanning the gap. The CDR3 loop reads CASSLNSPGSKYEQYF. Written as DNA, the CDR3 is TGTGCCAGCAGCCTTAACTCCCCCGGGAGCAAGTACGAGCAGTACTTC.

The chain recombines TRBV5-4 with TRBJ2-1, with 7 bases fitting TRBD1. The CDR3 spans 16 residues. The V gene end was trimmed by 4 bases and the J gene end by 6 bases; junction bases not matched to a gene: 13. Germline CDR1 SGHNT, CDR2 YYREEE (reference sequence). The CDR3 DNA is TGTGCCAGCAGCCCCCGCGAGACAGGGCACCCCAATGAGCAGTTCTTC. It codes for CASSPRETGHPNEQFF.

This rearrangement joins TRBV28 to TRBJ2-7; 9 bases are shared with TRBD1. V dropped 5 bases and J dropped 3; count of bases not matched to a gene: 5. Per the germline V gene, CDR1 is MDHEN and CDR2 is SYDVKM. The CDR3 length is 14 residues. The CDR3 DNA reads TGTGCCAGCAGTGCCCAGGACAGGGGCTACGAGCAGTACTTC. Its translation is CASSAQDRGYEQYF.

This rearrangement joins TRBV5-1 to TRBJ2-5, with 7 nucleotides matching TRBD2. CDR1 is SGHRS, CDR2 YFSETQ, per germline. Trimming took 0 bases from V and 1 from J; bases not matched to a gene: 9. The CDR3 covers 17 residues. The CDR3 protein is CASSLGVSGTAQETQYF. CDR3 DNA sequence: TGCGCCAGCAGCTTGGGGGTCAGCGGGACCGCCCAAGAGACCCAGTACTTC. The entire variable domain, with the rest obtained from reference TRBV5-1 and TRBJ2-5, is as follows: KAGVTQTPRYLIKTRGQQVTLSCSPISGHRSVSWYQQTPGQGLQFLFEYFSETQRNKGNFPGRFSGRQFSNSRSEMNVSTLELGDSALYLCASSLGVSGTAQETQYFGPGTRLLVL.

This clone has just one count. The genes are TRBV27 and TRBJ2-4; D may correspond to TRBD1 or TRBD2 (5 bases each). The V gene's germline CDR1 is MNHEY and CDR2 SMNVEV (reference sequence). This CDR3 comprises 13 residues. Trimming removed 7 bases from V and 1 base from J, with 8 bases in between. CDR3 sequence reads: CASMGDAKNIQYF. The CDR3, as DNA: TGTGCCAGCATGGGGGACGCCAAAAACATTCAGTACTTC.

J is TRBJ2-5 and V is TRBV19, with TRBD2 identical over 7 bases. V gave up 6 bases and J gave up 5 bases; unmatched junction bases: 12. The CDR3 runs to 15 residues. Looked up from germline, CDR1 is LNHDA and CDR2 is SQIVND (reference sequence). DNA of the CDR3: TGTGCCAGTAGCCCCCGATCAATGGGAGGGGAGACCCAGTACTTC. It translates to CASSPRSMGGETQYF. The variable domain in full, completed from reference TRBV19 and TRBJ2-5, reads DGGITQSPKYLFRKEGQNVTLSCEQNLNHDAMYWYRQDPGQGLRLIYYSQIVNDFQKGDIAEGYSVSREKKESFPLTVTSAQKNPTAFYLCASSPRSMGGETQYFGPGTRLLVL.

This rearrangement joins TRBV11-2 to TRBJ1-2; D is perhaps TRBD1 (5 bases). Trimming left V 1 base short and J 4 bases short, with 19 bases between. The CDR3 contains 17 residues. CDR1 is SGHAT, CDR2 FQNNGV, per germline. CDR3 protein: CASSLGDQGPPIYGYTF. The CDR3 DNA reads TGTGCCAGCAGCTTAGGGGACCAAGGTCCTCCGATCTATGGCTACACCTTC. Based on the CDR3 plus reference TRBV11-2 and TRBJ1-2, the full variable domain is EAGVAQSPRYKIIEKRQSVAFWCNPISGHATLYWYQQILGQGPKLLIQFQNNGVVDDSQLPKDRFSAERLKGVDSTLKIQPAKLEDSAVYLCASSLGDQGPPIYGYTFGSGTRLTVV.

CDR3 loop: CASSPRLAGVIGEQYF. The CDR3 DNA reads TGTGCCAGCAGTCCCCGACTAGCGGGAGTGATCGGCGAGCAGTACTTC. The V and J genes are TRBV27 and TRBJ2-7; 12 bases are a match to TRBD2. V was clipped by 5 bases and J by 6 bases; unmatched bases: 11. The CDR3 loop spans 16 amino acids. Germline V gene sequence: CDR1 MNHEY, CDR2 SMNVEV (reference sequence).

With respect to this clone: Different DNA sequences within this sample yield the same CDR3. The chain joins TRBV28 to TRBJ1-5; 9 bases map to TRBD1. The junction had 3 bases not matched to a gene; V was cut back by 2 bases and J by 4 bases. The CDR3 loop spans 15 amino acids. Germline assignment: CDR1 MDHEN and CDR2 SYDVKM. CDR3 bases: TGTGCCAGCAGTTTAGCCGGGACAGGGAATCAGCCCCAGCATTTT. Its translation: CASSLAGTGNQPQHF.

The CDR3 DNA reads TGTGCCAGCTCACCACCGGGGTGGGGGTTTGAAGCTTTCTTT. Residues: CASSPPGWGFEAFF. The chain has TRBV18 and TRBJ1-1; D perhaps matches TRBD1 (5 bases). The CDR3 contains 14 residues. Trimming left V 0 bases short and J 7 bases short, with 12 bases between. Germline CDR1 KGHSH, CDR2 LQKENI.

V and J are TRBV6-5 and TRBJ1-3; the D gene is possibly TRBD1 (5 bases). The germline CDR1 and CDR2 sequences are MNHEY and SVGAGI. CDR3 length: 15 amino acids. V was pared by 6 bases and J by 0 bases, with 12 bases between. The CDR3 coding sequence is TGTGCCAGCAGCAACGGGGCCTTCTCTGGAAACACCATATATTTT. The encoded protein is CASSNGAFSGNTIYF.

This chain joins TRBV28 and TRBJ1-3, with 8 bases identical to TRBD1. The CDR3 is made up of 12 amino acids. CDR1 and CDR2 from the germline V gene are MDHEN and SYDVKM. V gave up 11 bases and J gave up 4 bases; unmatched junction bases: 4. DNA of the CDR3: TGTGCCGTGACAGGGGCCGGAAACACCATATATTTT. Protein product: CAVTGAGNTIYF.

V is TRBV5-6 and J is TRBJ2-1; TRBD2 aligns across 7 bases. CDR1 and CDR2 (germline): SGHDT, YYEEEE. Trimming removed 0 bases from V and 9 bases from J; junction bases left unmatched: 6. The CDR3 has 14 amino acids. The CDR3 DNA follows: TGTGCCAGCAGCTTGGGTAGGGCGGGGGTTGAGCAGTTCTTC. Translation: CASSLGRAGVEQFF. Variable domain in full (rest from reference TRBV5-6 and TRBJ2-1): DAGVTQSPTHLIKTRGQQVTLRCSPKSGHDTVSWYQQALGQGPQFIFQYYEEEERQRGNFPDRFSGHQFPNYSSELNVNALLLGDSALYLCASSLGRAGVEQFFGPGTRLTVL.

This clone was seen a single time. The J gene is TRBJ2-1, the V gene TRBV7-2, with 15 bases matching TRBD2. J gave up 7 bases and V 5 bases, and 3 bases lay outside the gene matches. Germline CDR1 and CDR2: SGHTA and FQGNSA. This CDR3 has 15 residues. CDR3 residues: CASSHGLAGGNEQFF. CDR3 bases: TGTGCCAGCAGCCACGGACTAGCGGGAGGGAATGAGCAGTTCTTC.

V usage is TRBV6-4 and J usage is TRBJ2-3; 9 nucleotides line up with TRBD2. This CDR3 has 14 residues. CDR1 is MRHNA, CDR2 SNTAGT, per germline. V dropped 5 bases and J dropped 5; count of bases not matched to a gene: 5. The CDR3 loop is CASSPTTSGDTQYF. The CDR3 DNA sequence: TGTGCCAGCAGTCCCACGACTAGCGGAGATACGCAGTATTTT.

The table lists this clone with a few counts. Other DNA variants within this sample encode the same CDR3. The chain has TRBV7-9 and TRBJ2-1; the D gene could be TRBD1 or TRBD2 (5 bases each). V was trimmed by 3 bases and J by 5 bases, leaving 14 bases between them. Germline CDR1 reads SEHNR; CDR2 reads FQNEAQ (reference sequence). The CDR3 consists of 15 residues. The CDR3: CASSLDWGTNNEQFF. The CDR3 DNA reads as TGTGCCAGCAGCTTGGATTGGGGGACCAACAATGAGCAGTTCTTC. Together with reference TRBV7-9 and TRBJ2-1, the CDR3 gives the full variable domain: DTGVSQNPRHKITKRGQNVTFRCDPISEHNRLYWYRQTLGQGPEFLTYFQNEAQLEKSRLLSDRFSAERPKGSFSTLEIQRTEQGDSAMYLCASSLDWGTNNEQFFGPGTRLTVL.